This section outlines one T cell receptor (beta chain) sequence together with its context. This table comes from immunoSEQ multiplex PCR, and its TCRdb copy is limited to in-frame clones, with some not included. The sample has 90,000 or so clones; roughly 89% are singletons. This sample was included in a study of blood T cell repertoires in COVID-19. Looking at the study overall: Samples came from the United States, Italy and Spain, spanning acute and convalescent COVID-19.

Germline lookup yields CDR1 SQVTM and CDR2 ANQGSEA. V was shortened by 5 bases and J by 2 bases, with 15 bases between the two germline ends. CDR3 length equals 14 residues. This TCR was recovered from a woman between 65 and 79 years old with acute or convalescent COVID-19. The rearrangement links TRBV29-1 to TRBJ1-1, with D possibly TRBD1 on 5 matching bases. The sequencing input was peripheral blood. The CDR3 protein is CSVRDWTINTEAFF. In DNA form, the CDR3 reads TGCAGCGTTCGTGATTGGACAATCAACACTGAAGCTTTCTTT.